This TCR beta chain is from a study of cytomegalovirus exposure and HLA in healthy donors. The CDR3 length is 14 residues. V shed 6 bases, J shed 4 bases, and the junction held 7 bases outside the gene matches. CDR1 is MNHEY, CDR2 SVGAGI, per germline. The protocol was immunoSEQ multiplex PCR, while the TCRdb copy is restricted to in-frame clones and leaves out a portion. The data contain roughly 250,000 clones, around 87% of them singletons. The material sequenced was PBMCs. This TCR was recovered from a young woman in good health and CMV-seronegative. The chain joins TRBV6-5 to TRBJ2-7; TRBD1 matches at 9 bases. The CDR3 protein is CASRSGQGTYEQYV. CDR3 nucleotides: TGTGCCAGCAGGTCCGGACAGGGGACATACGAGCAGTACGTC.